This TCR beta chain was profiled in a study of blood T cell repertoires in COVID-19 (dated by TCRdb to between 2020 and 2021). A note on the overall study: Samples covering the acute and convalescent phases of COVID-19 were provided by collaborators in the United States, Italy and Spain. The prospective study material was composed of cDNA or gDNA derived from T cells, B-cell-depleted T cells, or PBMCs. The samples were drawn from the first 160 participants of the ongoing ImmuneRACE study and from under 1,500 subjects provided by 6 global collaborators. HLA class I and class II types, where available, came from metadata supplied by the sample provider rather than from assay-based typing. A freely available public database, intended as a resource for researchers studying the immune response to SARS-CoV-2, is where the repertoires were released. Sample metadata almost always included a de-identified subject ID, COVID-19 status, age in years and sex. The dataset comprised deeply sampled blood TCRbeta repertoires from subjects exposed to, actively infected with, or recovered from COVID-19. General findings and caveats noted by the study authors: The quantity of clinical and demographic metadata differed by source and by participant and was supplied without curation.

The immunoSEQ Assay, a bias-controlled multiplex PCR, was used to amplify TCRbeta CDR3 regions from genomic DNA. Under the source paper's analysis protocol: The number of nucleated cells in each sample was estimated from the amplification of reference gene primers within the assay. To quantify the absolute abundance of each unique TCRbeta CDR3 rearrangement, sequence reads were collapsed and filtered. For each sample, productive Simpson clonality was calculated as the square root of Simpson's diversity index over productive rearrangements. TCRdb provides this immuneACCESS table in a form limited to in-frame rearrangements. Some clones are lacking; in checked studies, under half of them reflect an unresolved V gene, and why the rest are absent is not known. The V and J calls and clone size were taken over from that table, and D and trimming were inferred from the DNA. The sample table records 97,000 or so clones; more than 75% of these occur just once. Over 7.5% of the sample belongs to the ten largest clones.

Points on this clone: This clone's antigen is unknown. It has no much larger one-base neighbor in the sample; base qualities were not kept.

Collaborating institutions collected whole blood in K2EDTA tubes following their own protocols. For TCRbeta analysis, collaborators shipped samples as frozen whole blood, isolated PBMCs, or DNA extracted from either of those sample types. CDR1 MNHEY and CDR2 SMNVEV are derived from the germline V gene (reference sequence). Trimming at the junction amounts to 5 bases on V and 4 bases on J, and the germline ends lie 14 bases apart. CDR3 length: 14 amino acids, cysteine to phenylalanine. Only the CDR3 portion is preserved as DNA: 42 bases, with reading frame beginning at the first base. The sequence was collected from a man in his fifties or sixties with active or convalescent COVID-19. The chain links TRBV27 with TRBJ1-1; TRBD1 is a weak D gene call, 6 bases matching. Material: peripheral blood. The DNA sequence reads TGTGCCAGCAGTCTACAGGGAGGGAGCACTGAAGCTTTCTTT. It codes for CASSLQGGSTEAFF.